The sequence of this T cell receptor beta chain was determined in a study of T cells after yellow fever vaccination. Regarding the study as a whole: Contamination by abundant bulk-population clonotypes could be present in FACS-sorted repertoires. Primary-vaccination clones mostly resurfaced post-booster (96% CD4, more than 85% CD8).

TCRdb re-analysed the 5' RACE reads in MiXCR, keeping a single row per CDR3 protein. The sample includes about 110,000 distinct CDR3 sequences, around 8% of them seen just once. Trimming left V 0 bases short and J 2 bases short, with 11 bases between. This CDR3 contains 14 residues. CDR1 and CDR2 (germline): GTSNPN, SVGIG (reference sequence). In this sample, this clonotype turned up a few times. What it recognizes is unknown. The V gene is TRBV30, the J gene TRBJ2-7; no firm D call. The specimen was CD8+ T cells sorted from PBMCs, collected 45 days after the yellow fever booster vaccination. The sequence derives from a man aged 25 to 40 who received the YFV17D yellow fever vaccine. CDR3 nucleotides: TGTGCCTGGAGTGTGGGTAGCACCACCTACGAGCAGTACTTC. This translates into CAWSVGSTTYEQYF.